These T cell receptor beta chains were read from a single sample in a study of T cells in Graves' hyperthyroidism and ophthalmopathy. TCRdb independently ran MiXCR on the multiplex PCR reads; one entry per CDR3 protein. The sample lists hundreds of thousands of distinct CDR3 sequences, about an eighth seen once, with 30% to 35% in the top ten. The sequenced sample was blood. The receptors come from a woman aged 40 to 50 with Graves' ophthalmopathy. Both conserved end residues are part of each CDR3. A D gene is named only where the DNA matches it firmly. The size field is filled for only some rows; it gives once, few, many or a size class.

>TRBD2|TRBJ2-5|-|TRBV20-1
TGCAGTGCTACCATAGCGGGGGGGGGGCAAGAGACCCAGTACTTC
CSATIAGGGQETQYF
>-|TRBJ1-1|many|TRBV6-1
TGTGCCAGCAGTCAAAACGGGGGCGCGATAACTGAAGCTTTCTTT
CASSQNGGAITEAFF
>-|TRBJ1-2|-|TRBV27
TGTGCCAGCAGGTCAGGTAGTGGGGGCTACACCTTC
CASRSGSGGYTF
>TRBD1|TRBJ1-1|few|TRBV11-2
TGTGCCAGCAGCTCAAAGGTCGGGACAGGGGGTGAACGGTATTTGAACACTGAAGCTTTCTTT
CASSSKVGTGGERYLNTEAFF
>-|TRBJ2-7|-|TRBV12-3/TRBV12-4
TGTGGCAGCAGTTTTCGAGCGGGTGGTTACGAGCAGTACTTC
CGSSFRAGGYEQYF
>TRBD2|TRBJ2-7|many|TRBV27
TGTGCCAGCAGTTCTCCGAGCGGGAGGTCCTACGAGCAGTACTTC
CASSSPSGRSYEQYF
>TRBD2|TRBJ2-5|many|TRBV7-8
TGTGCCAGCAGCTTGGAGTTGGGACTAGCGGGAACGCTAGAAGAGACCCAGTACTTC
CASSLELGLAGTLEETQYF
>-|TRBJ2-5|many|TRBV2
TGTGCCAGCAGTGAACAGGGGTCTCAAGAGACCCAGTACTTC
CASSEQGSQETQYF
>-|TRBJ2-1|many|TRBV19
TGTGCCAGTAGTATGTTGGGCGGGGGCCCCTACAATGAGCAGTTCTTC
CASSMLGGGPYNEQFF
>TRBD2|TRBJ2-3|many|TRBV20-1
TGCAGTGCTGGAAGCGGGAGCGGAGGAGGAGATACGCAGTATTTT
CSAGSGSGGGDTQYF
>-|TRBJ1-5|medium-sized|TRBV12-3/TRBV12-4
TGTGCCAGCAGTCAAGGGCCTCACAATCAGCCCCAGCATTTT
CASSQGPHNQPQHF
>TRBD2|TRBJ2-4|-|TRBV4-1
TGCGCCAGCAGCCCTAGCGGGGGGTCAAACATTCAGTACTTC
CASSPSGGSNIQYF
>TRBD1|TRBJ1-3|-|TRBV20-1
TGCAGTGTTGGGGAGACAGGGGGAAACACCATATATTTT
CSVGETGGNTIYF
>-|TRBJ2-1|few|TRBV6-5
TGTGCCAGCAGTTACCTGGGGGTAGCCTACAATGAGCAGTTCTTC
CASSYLGVAYNEQFF
>-|TRBJ1-2|few|TRBV18
TGTGCCAGCTCACAACAGAAGGGTGGCTACACCTTC
CASSQQKGGYTF
>-|TRBJ2-7|-|TRBV7-2
TGTGCCAGCAGCGCTACTGGGCAGGCCAGCTACGAGCAGTACTTC
CASSATGQASYEQYF
>-|TRBJ1-1|-|TRBV18
TGTGCCAGCTCACCCAGGAGAGAGAACACTGAAGCTTTCTTT
CASSPRRENTEAFF
>-|TRBJ1-2|-|TRBV14
TGTGCCAGCAGCCAAGAAGCGTTAGTACGATATGGCTACACCTTC
CASSQEALVRYGYTF
>TRBD1|TRBJ2-1|many|TRBV30
TGTGCCTGGAGGAGGGGGCCAAATGAGCAGTTCTTC
CAWRRGPNEQFF
>-|TRBJ1-5|-|TRBV30
TGTGCCTGGACCCACCCAGGTAGCTATCTAAATCAGCCCCAGCATTTT
CAWTHPGSYLNQPQHF
>-|TRBJ1-5|-|TRBV3-1
TGTGCCAGCAGCCAGTCAAATCAGCCCCAGCATTTT
CASSQSNQPQHF
>-|TRBJ2-3|many|TRBV19
TGTGCCAGTAGCCACACAAATGACAGGACTAGCACAGATACGCAGTATTTT
CASSHTNDRTSTDTQYF
>-|TRBJ1-5|many|TRBV20-1
TGCAGTGCTAGAGGATACGGTGGCAGGAATCAGCCCCAGCATTTT
CSARGYGGRNQPQHF
>TRBD2|TRBJ2-3|many|TRBV2
TGTGCCAGCAGCGCCGGGCTAGCGGGATTCACAGATACGCAGTATTTT
CASSAGLAGFTDTQYF
>-|TRBJ2-7|many|TRBV2
TGTGCCAGCAGTGAAAAACAGGTTTTATCTTACGAGCAGTACTTC
CASSEKQVLSYEQYF
>-|TRBJ2-2|many|TRBV2
TGTGCCAGCAGTGTTTCCTCCACCGGGGAGCTGTTTTTT
CASSVSSTGELFF
>TRBD2|TRBJ2-3|many|TRBV28
TGTGCCAGCAACAGCGGGAGGGACACAGATACGCAGTATTTT
CASNSGRDTDTQYF
>-|TRBJ1-2|-|TRBV11-2
TGTGCCAGCAGCCGACAGCAACTAGCTAACTATGGCTACACCTTC
CASSRQQLANYGYTF
>-|TRBJ1-5|many|TRBV28
TGTGCCAGCGTATCACTCCACGGGTTAGGGCAGCCCCAGCATTTT
CASVSLHGLGQPQHF
>TRBD1|TRBJ2-5|many|TRBV6-1
TGTGCCAGCAGTACGGGACAGGTCCCGTCACAGTACTTC
CASSTGQVPSQYF
>-|TRBJ2-1|many|TRBV28
TGTGCCAGCAGTTCCCCTCTCGAGGGCTACTCCTACAATGAGCAGTTCTTC
CASSSPLEGYSYNEQFF